The sample holds many counts of the clone carrying this T cell receptor (beta chain). Antigen specificity is unknown. Trimming took off 1 base at V and 4 bases at J, with 13 bases between the two ends. From germline, CDR1 is MGHRA and CDR2 YSYEKL. This CDR3 comprises 15 residues. The sample belongs to a study of post-analysis software for immune sequencing data. Overall study: Both relapsing-remitting and secondary progressive multiple sclerosis featured among the disease courses, as did progressive-relapsing multiple sclerosis. Study-wide findings and caveats: Controls showed significantly higher normalized Chao1 diversity than did multiple sclerosis patients. The F measure placed samples prepared in the same batch into strongly shared clusters. Comparison of patients with controls showed a handful of TRBV segments more frequent in patients, TRBV5-6, TRBV5-1 and TRBV20-1 among them.

Each TCR beta cDNA library carried unique molecular identifiers. TCRdb re-called the PCR reads with MiXCR, one entry per CDR3 protein. In the table there are roughly 200,000 distinct CDR3 sequences, roughly 28% of which are singletons. The clonotype comes from a girl aged 2 to 17 with multiple sclerosis. The chain is built from TRBV4-1 and TRBJ1-2; D is ambiguous. The specimen sequenced was blood. Here the CDR3 reads CASSQARGQAYGYTF. The CDR3 DNA is TGCGCCAGCAGCCAAGCGCGAGGGCAGGCCTATGGCTACACCTTC.